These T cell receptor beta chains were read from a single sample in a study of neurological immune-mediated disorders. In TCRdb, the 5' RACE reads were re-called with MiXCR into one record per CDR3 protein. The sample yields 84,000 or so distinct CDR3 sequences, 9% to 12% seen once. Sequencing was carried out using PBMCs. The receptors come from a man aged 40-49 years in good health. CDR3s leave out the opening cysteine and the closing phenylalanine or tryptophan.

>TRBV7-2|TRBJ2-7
ASSLLFGGPSYEQY
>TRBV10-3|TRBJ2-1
AINRDQNEQF
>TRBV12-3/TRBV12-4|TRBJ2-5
ASSTDGETQY
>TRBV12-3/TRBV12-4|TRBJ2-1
ASRLTSGGAGEQL
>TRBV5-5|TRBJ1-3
ASSLYPGNTIY
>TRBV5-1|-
ASSGAVPFTDTQH
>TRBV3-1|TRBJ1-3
ASSLGNPRVSGNTIY
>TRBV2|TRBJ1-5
ASGDHNQPQH
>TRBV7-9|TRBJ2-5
ASSLVRENGKETQY
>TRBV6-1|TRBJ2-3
ASSGSRTDTQY
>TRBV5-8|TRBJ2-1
ASSLDRGLNEQF
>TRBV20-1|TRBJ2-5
SARDQWETQY
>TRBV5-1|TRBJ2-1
ASSPGGGAYNEQF
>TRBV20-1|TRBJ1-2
SARDSRGEYGYT
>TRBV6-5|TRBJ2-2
ASRLTAPNTGQLF
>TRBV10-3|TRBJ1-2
AISESGLQYGYT
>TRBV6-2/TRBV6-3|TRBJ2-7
ASSYPGTGAPREQY
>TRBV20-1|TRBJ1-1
SARVLEMVNTEAF
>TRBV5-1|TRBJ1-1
ASSLDLGTEAF
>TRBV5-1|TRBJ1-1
ASSLGGGPLLEAF
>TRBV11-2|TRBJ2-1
ASSGDPGQYNEQF
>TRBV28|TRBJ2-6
ASSSQGAGNVLT
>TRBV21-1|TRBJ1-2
ARPRTGGCRGYT
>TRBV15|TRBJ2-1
ATSRAGGASYNEQF
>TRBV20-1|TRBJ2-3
SATEESGTSGPTDTQY
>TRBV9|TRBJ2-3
ASSIYLCTDGGRGRADTQY
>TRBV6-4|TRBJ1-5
ASSEIRGGPQH
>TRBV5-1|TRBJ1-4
ASSSGPSGEKLF
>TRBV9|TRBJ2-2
ASSVGARAGLNTGELF
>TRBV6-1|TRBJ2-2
ASSDLRSTGELF
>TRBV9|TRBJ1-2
ASSGGQGPYGYT
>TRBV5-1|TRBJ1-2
ASSLGRGLGDYGYT
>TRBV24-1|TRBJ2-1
ATSDFQGDEQF
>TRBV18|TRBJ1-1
ASSPRVSEAF
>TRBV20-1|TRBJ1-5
SASSQGGNQPQH
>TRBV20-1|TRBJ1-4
SARSVSGLSNEKLF
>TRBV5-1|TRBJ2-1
ASSLGGSSGSDEQF
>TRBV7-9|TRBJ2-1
ASSERVSSYNEQF
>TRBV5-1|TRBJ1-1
ASSYRDRDSEAF
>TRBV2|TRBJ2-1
ASATWTGDEQF
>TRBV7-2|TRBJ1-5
ANSLNSGPQH
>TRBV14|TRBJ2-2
ASSQGTSKTGELF
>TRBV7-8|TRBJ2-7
ASSLAGIGYEQY
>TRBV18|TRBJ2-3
ASSPTPSTDTQY
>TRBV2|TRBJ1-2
ASSAGESDGYT
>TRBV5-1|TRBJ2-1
ASSGRDRGADEQF
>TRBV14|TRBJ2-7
ASSQIGGTGDYEQY
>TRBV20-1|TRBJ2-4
SAKSHSAIENIQY
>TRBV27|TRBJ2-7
ASSLTALSYEQY
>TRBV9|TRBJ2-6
ASSEALEAARFNVLT
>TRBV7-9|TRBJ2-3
ASSLAGGFLTQY
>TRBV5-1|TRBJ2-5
ASSWVAGQETQY
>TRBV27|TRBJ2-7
ASSHRGLEGSYEQY
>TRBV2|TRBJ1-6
ASLLQGAGSPLH
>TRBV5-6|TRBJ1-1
ASSLETGGDTEAF
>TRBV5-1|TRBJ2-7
ASSLGGAGGVYEQY
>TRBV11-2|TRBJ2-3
ASSPTGRGGGLPDTQY
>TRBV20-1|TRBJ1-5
SARETPVGQPRH
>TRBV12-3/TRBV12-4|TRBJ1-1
ASSRAGSNTEAF
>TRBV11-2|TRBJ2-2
ASSSGVGELF